Presented here are 27 T cell receptor beta chains from one specimen sequenced in a study of regulatory T cells in long-lasting Graves disease. To make TCR beta libraries, researchers used iRepertoire HTBI primers and Arm-PCR of CDR3 regions. TCRdb ran MiXCR on the multiplex PCR reads and lists one entry per CDR3 protein. The sample has 310,000 or so distinct CDR3 sequences, around 23% seen once. Time point defined: persistent/refractory GD, antithyroid drugs over 5 years with positive TRAb. RNA isolated from PBMCs was used to make the TCR library. The sample here was peripheral blood mononuclear cells (PBMCs), taken when the disease was refractory, from a patient treated with antithyroid drugs. These receptors were collected from a female donor with Graves disease.

This clonotype turned up a few times. The V call is TRBV5-6, the J call TRBJ2-7; D uncertain. Germline lookup yields CDR1 SGHDT and CDR2 YYEEEE. V dropped 0 bases and J dropped 2 bases, with 12 bases sitting between them. This CDR3 region has 15 residues. CDR3 coding DNA: TGTGCCAGCAGCTTGGGTCCAGCTAAGACCTACGAGCAGTACTTC. It codes for CASSLGPAKTYEQYF.

The chain joins TRBV27 to TRBJ2-1, with D possibly being TRBD1 (5 bases). The germline V gene encodes CDR1 MNHEY and CDR2 SMNVEV (reference sequence). V lost 10 bases and J lost 3, with 16 bases in between. This CDR3 contains 14 residues. The CDR3 sequence is CATNSLGDYNEQFF. As DNA, the CDR3 is TGTGCCACCAACTCCCTAGGGGACTACAATGAGCAGTTCTTC.

The chain employs TRBV19 and TRBJ2-1; 11 bases agree with TRBD2. The CDR3 is 19 residues long. V was pared by 0 bases and J by 0 bases, with 7 bases of the junction left unmatched. CDR1 and CDR2 (germline): LNHDA, SQIVND (reference sequence). The CDR3 nucleotides are TGTGCCAGTAGTATAGATCGGACTAGCGGGCACCACTCCTACAATGAGCAGTTCTTC. Encoded protein: CASSIDRTSGHHSYNEQFF.

V usage is TRBV6-5 and J usage is TRBJ1-2, with D hard to call. Looked up from germline, CDR1 is MNHEY and CDR2 is SVGAGI. The V gene lost 0 bases and the J gene lost 6 bases, with 17 bases spanning the gap. This CDR3 spans 16 amino acids. Here the CDR3 reads CASSYSISGSRDGYTF. CDR3 sequence (DNA): TGTGCCAGCAGTTACTCGATCTCGGGGTCCCGCGATGGCTACACCTTC.

The chain has TRBV12-3 or TRBV12-4 and TRBJ2-7, with 11 bases matching TRBD2. Unmatched junction bases numbered 5, after V lost 2 bases and J lost 5 bases. CDR3 length: 15 amino acids. The CDR3 region is CASSLSSGRANEQYF. The CDR3 nucleotides read TGTGCCAGCAGTTTAAGTAGCGGGAGGGCCAACGAGCAGTACTTC.

This CDR3 reads CASRAVTEAFF. The DNA for the CDR3 is TGTGCCAGCAGAGCCGTTACTGAAGCTTTCTTT. The chain carries TRBV6-1 and TRBJ1-1; D uncertain. V was shortened by 6 bases and J by 5 bases, with 7 bases between the two germline ends. This CDR3 has 11 residues. The V gene's germline CDR1 is MNHNS and CDR2 SASEGT.

In its sample, this clonotype was seen many times. The chain combines TRBV7-2 with TRBJ2-7; 7 nucleotides match TRBD2. In germline, CDR1 is SGHTA, CDR2 FQGNSA. J lost 1 base, V lost 3 bases, and 12 bases had no gene match. This CDR3 region has 17 residues. The CDR3 here is CASSLVGGPQGSYEQYF. The CDR3 DNA sequence: TGTGCCAGCAGCTTGGTGGGAGGGCCTCAGGGTTCCTACGAGCAGTACTTC.

The chain carries TRBV29-1 and TRBJ2-4; TRBD1 agrees at 8 bases. Trimming cost V 0 bases and J 0 bases; bases outside gene matches: 7. This CDR3 is built from 17 residues. Germline CDR1 is SQVTM and CDR2 is ANQGSEA. The CDR3 DNA reads TGCAGCGTTGAAGATAGACAGGGGCCACTAGCCAAAAACATTCAGTACTTC. It yields the protein CSVEDRQGPLAKNIQYF.

The chain combines TRBV19 with TRBJ1-5; D ambiguous. The ends were cut back, 6 bases at V and 0 bases at J, with 9 bases in the middle. This CDR3 region has 14 residues. Germline CDR1 reads LNHDA; CDR2 reads SQIVND (reference sequence). The CDR3 bases are TGTGCCAGTAGCCGGCCTTATAGCAATCAGCCCCAGCATTTT. This translates into CASSRPYSNQPQHF. Full variable domain (missing parts from reference TRBV19 and TRBJ1-5): DGGITQSPKYLFRKEGQNVTLSCEQNLNHDAMYWYRQDPGQGLRLIYYSQIVNDFQKGDIAEGYSVSREKKESFPLTVTSAQKNPTAFYLCASSRPYSNQPQHFGDGTRLSIL.

The V call is TRBV3-1, the J call TRBJ2-5; 9 bases are shared with TRBD2. Losses at the gene ends were 4 bases for V and 9 bases for J; bases not matched to a gene: 12. CDR1 and CDR2 (germline): LGHDT, YNNKEL (reference sequence). The CDR3 is 15 amino acids. Here the CDR3 reads CASSPRTASGTAQYF. The DNA of the CDR3 is TGTGCCAGCAGCCCCCGTACTGCTAGCGGGACGGCCCAGTACTTC.

This clonotype was observed at least ten times. V and J are TRBV7-2 and TRBJ2-5; 10 bases match TRBD2. CDR1 SGHTA and CDR2 FQGNSA come from the germline V gene. The CDR3 loop spans 16 amino acids. V trimming: 2 bases; J trimming: 5 bases; junction bases outside the gene matches: 8. DNA for the CDR3: TGTGCCAGCAGCTTAAATAGCGGGAGGCCCAGGGAGACCCAGTACTTC. Protein: CASSLNSGRPRETQYF.

This clonotype was seen repeatedly, ten times or more. The rearrangement uses TRBV24-1 and TRBJ1-1, with D possibly being TRBD1 (6 bases). Trimming removed 4 bases from V and 8 bases from J, with 7 bases in between. Looked up from germline, CDR1 is KGHDR and CDR2 is SFDVKD. This CDR3 is built from 11 residues. CDR3: CATSEDSEAFF. CDR3 nucleotide sequence: TGTGCCACCAGTGAGGACAGCGAAGCTTTCTTT.

V and J are TRBV28 and TRBJ2-3; possible D gene TRBD2, 6 bases. Germline V lookup: CDR1 MDHEN, CDR2 SYDVKM. V lost 8 bases and J 0 bases, leaving 15 bases between the germline ends. The CDR3 is 15 amino acids. The CDR3 DNA sequence: TGTGCCAGCCTTCTGACAAGCGGGAGCACAGATACGCAGTATTTT. Translated, it gives CASLLTSGSTDTQYF.

This clonotype was observed at least ten times. The chain uses TRBV20-1 and TRBJ1-5, with 9 bases aligning to TRBD1. Germline trimming cut 7 bases from V and 7 bases from J; bases unmatched to any gene: 5. From germline, CDR1 is DFQATT and CDR2 SNEGSKA (reference sequence). The CDR3 loop spans 12 amino acids. The CDR3 is CSVRTGDQPQHF. In nucleotides, the CDR3 is TGCAGTGTTCGGACAGGGGACCAGCCCCAGCATTTT.

This clonotype was observed a few times. The chain has TRBV12-3 or TRBV12-4 and TRBJ2-3, with no clear D. The V end was cut by 6 bases, the J end by 0 bases, with 10 bases between. The CDR3 has 14 residues. CDR3: CASSPALSTDTQYF. The CDR3 nucleotides are TGTGCCAGCAGCCCGGCACTTAGCACAGATACGCAGTATTTT.

This clonotype showed up just a few times. The chain carries TRBV6-1 and TRBJ2-1, with 7 bases matching TRBD2. Germline V gives CDR1 MNHNS, CDR2 SASEGT. The CDR3 sequence is 15 residues long. The J segment lost 4 bases and the V segment lost 5 bases, leaving 8 bases of the junction unmatched. The CDR3, as DNA: TGTGCCAGCAGTAGGTCTAGCGGTAATTACAATGAGCAGTTCTTC. Encoded protein: CASSRSSGNYNEQFF.

The J gene is TRBJ2-7, the V gene TRBV20-1; D might be TRBD1 (7 bases). Germline V gene lookup returns CDR1 DFQATT and CDR2 SNEGSKA (reference sequence). This CDR3 contains 17 residues. V gave up 3 bases and J gave up 0 bases, with 21 bases separating them. CDR3 nucleotide sequence: TGCAGTGCTAGCGACAGGGTATACGCGGGACTCTCCTACGAGCAGTACTTC. Translated: CSASDRVYAGLSYEQYF.

The V call is TRBV28, the J call TRBJ2-7; 8 positions match TRBD2. The CDR3 covers 15 residues. Germline V gives CDR1 MDHEN, CDR2 SYDVKM. V lost 6 bases and J lost 2; bases outside the gene matches: 9. CDR3 bases: TGTGCCAGCAGCTCCGCCAAGCGGGGGACCTACGAGCAGTACTTC. It is translated as CASSSAKRGTYEQYF.

V gene TRBV6-1 combines with J gene TRBJ2-5; TRBD2 matches at 10 bases. The CDR3 length is 16 residues. The germline CDR1 and CDR2 sequences are MNHNS and SASEGT. The junction had 14 bases not matched to a gene; V was cut back by 10 bases and J by 3 bases. The CDR3 spells CATTGYSGRGEETQYF. The CDR3 nucleotides are TGTGCCACCACAGGATACAGCGGGAGGGGTGAAGAGACCCAGTACTTC.

This sequence joins TRBV9 and TRBJ2-1, with 13 positions matching TRBD2. Germline V gene sequence: CDR1 SGDLS, CDR2 YYNGEE. This CDR3 is built from 16 residues. V was pared by 4 bases and J by 7 bases, with 8 bases of the junction left unmatched. The CDR3 spells CASSPGEGLAGNEQFF. Here the CDR3 DNA reads TGTGCCAGCAGCCCGGGGGAGGGACTAGCGGGGAATGAGCAGTTCTTC.

This clonotype was detected ten times or more. The V gene is TRBV12-3 or TRBV12-4, the J gene TRBJ1-4; D is possibly TRBD1 (6 bases). There are 15 residues in the CDR3. V was trimmed by 5 bases and J by 5 bases, leaving 15 bases between them. The CDR3 DNA follows: TGTGCCAGCAGTCCGCCACAGGGACGGAATGAAAAACTGTTTTTT. Amino acid sequence: CASSPPQGRNEKLFF.

This clonotype was counted a few times. The chain is built from TRBV25-1 and TRBJ1-5; D possibly corresponds to TRBD1 (5 bases). This CDR3 is built from 15 residues. The germline V gene has CDR1 MGHDK and CDR2 SYGVNS. V lost 4 bases and J 2 bases, leaving 12 bases between the germline ends. CDR3 sequence reads: CASSGDSGGNQPQHF. CDR3 nucleotides: TGTGCCAGCAGTGGGGACTCCGGGGGCAATCAGCCCCAGCATTTT.

This clonotype has just a few counts. This chain joins TRBV12-3 or TRBV12-4 and TRBJ2-3, with D possibly being TRBD1 (5 bases). The CDR3 has 15 residues. V was shortened by 1 base and J by 2 bases, with 10 bases between the two germline ends. The chain's CDR3 is CASSLGGVPTDTQYF. The CDR3 region has the DNA TGTGCCAGCAGTTTAGGGGGCGTTCCCACAGATACGCAGTATTTT.

The V gene is TRBV5-5, the J gene TRBJ2-7; D remains unclear. The ends were cut back, 2 bases at V and 2 bases at J, with 17 bases in the middle. Germline V gene data show CDR1 as SGHKS and CDR2 as YYEKEE (reference sequence). This CDR3 region has 16 residues. The CDR3 region has the DNA TGTGCCAGCAGCTTAGCCCCGACGGCAGGAACCTACGAGCAGTACTTC. Translation gives CASSLAPTAGTYEQYF.

This clonotype has more than one count but fewer than ten. The chain couples TRBV12-3 or TRBV12-4 to TRBJ1-2; tentative D call: TRBD1 (5 bases). The CDR3 is made up of 13 amino acids. The ends were cut back, 8 bases at V and 6 bases at J, with 16 bases in the middle. The CDR3 spells CASYTSGTNGYTF. CDR3 DNA sequence: TGTGCCAGCTATACTTCAGGGACCAATGGCTACACCTTC.

This clonotype appeared many times. The chain recombines TRBV28 with TRBJ1-1; 10 bases are a match to TRBD1. This CDR3 has 15 residues. With 11 bases clipped from V and 4 bases from J, the junction kept 13 bases outside the gene matches. Germline V gene data show CDR1 as MDHEN and CDR2 as SYDVKM. The CDR3 nucleotides are TGTGCCGCCAGGGGTGGGACAGGGGTGGTCACTGAAGCTTTCTTT. It codes for CAARGGTGVVTEAFF.

In this sample, this clonotype turned up many times. The chain links TRBV27 to TRBJ1-5; weak D call: TRBD1 (6 bases). There are 13 residues in the CDR3. Trimming took 5 bases from V and 4 from J, leaving 9 bases between them. The V gene's germline CDR1 is MNHEY and CDR2 SMNVEV (reference sequence). The CDR3 loop is CASSRDKNQPQHF. In DNA form, the CDR3 reads TGTGCCAGCAGTAGGGACAAGAATCAGCCCCAGCATTTT.